This entry lists 20 T cell receptor beta chains sequenced from one sample in a study of human T cells and chemical hapten exposure. MiXCR was run by TCRdb on the RACE reads, yielding one entry per CDR3 protein. Of roughly 380,000 distinct CDR3 sequences in the sample, roughly 4.6% were seen once. Time point defined: pre-sensitization, week 0. The treatment here: therapeutic diphenylcyclopropenone sensitization with weekly scalp DPC. Source: whole blood, taken in connection with sensitization to the hapten diphenylcyclopropenone (DPC). The source is a woman aged 50 to 65 with alopecia areata. Some clones in this sample may be carry-over from other donors' samples.

This rearrangement joins TRBV6-2 or TRBV6-3 to TRBJ1-1, with D hard to call. The V end lost 2 bases, the J end lost 3 bases, and 10 bases lay between the germline ends. There are 14 residues in the CDR3. CDR1 is MNHEY and CDR2 is SVGEGT in the germline V gene. DNA of the CDR3: TGTGCCAGCAGTTACCAGGAGAGGGACACTGAAGCTTTCTTT. Amino acids: CASSYQERDTEAFF.

This rearrangement joins TRBV29-1 to TRBJ2-1; D gene unclear. This CDR3 region has 12 residues. In germline, CDR1 is SQVTM, CDR2 ANQGSEA. V lost 8 bases, J lost 2 bases, and 10 bases lay in between. This CDR3 reads CSFQQPYNEQFF. In DNA, the CDR3 is TGCAGCTTCCAACAGCCCTACAATGAGCAGTTCTTC.

This clonotype was seen many times. This chain connects TRBV7-2 to TRBJ2-3, with D hard to call. Germline lookup yields CDR1 SGHTA and CDR2 FQGNSA. The CDR3 is 14 residues long. V was trimmed by 2 bases and J by 4 bases, leaving 10 bases between them. CDR3 region: CASSLTVSADTQYF. As DNA, the CDR3 is TGTGCCAGCAGCTTAACCGTCTCGGCAGATACGCAGTATTTT.

J is TRBJ2-1 and V is TRBV21-1; the table's D call of TRBD1 was not tested on the DNA. TRBV21-1 is designated a pseudogene. This CDR3 spans 15 amino acids. The CDR3 coding sequence is TGTGCCAGCAGCTTAAGGGACAGGGATATGCATGAGCAGTTCTTC. Translating gives CASSLRDRDMHEQFF.

In its sample, this clonotype was seen a few times. V and J are TRBV27 and TRBJ2-5; 11 positions match TRBD2. Germline trimming cut 5 bases from V and 8 bases from J; bases unmatched to any gene: 7. Germline V gives CDR1 MNHEY, CDR2 SMNVEV (reference sequence). The CDR3 totals 14 residues. DNA of the CDR3: TGTGCCAGCAGTGGTACTAGCGGGGGCGGCACCCAGTACTTC. Translated: CASSGTSGGGTQYF.

This clonotype was recorded many times. CDR3 DNA: TGTGCCAGCAGAACAGGAGAGACCCAGTACTTC. Amino acid sequence: CASRTGETQYF. The chain uses TRBV28 and TRBJ2-5; tentatively, D is TRBD1 (5 bases). V was shortened by 6 bases and J by 4 bases, with 6 bases between the two germline ends. The germline V gene has CDR1 MDHEN and CDR2 SYDVKM. The CDR3 extends over 11 amino acids.

The J gene is TRBJ2-3, the V gene TRBV30, with D possibly matching TRBD1 (6 bases). There are 13 residues in the CDR3. Trimming left V 7 bases short and J 4 bases short, with 15 bases between. The germline CDR1 and CDR2 sequences are GTSNPN and SVGIG (reference sequence). The CDR3: CALGAFGADTQYF. CDR3 DNA sequence: TGTGCCTTGGGGGCTTTCGGTGCAGATACGCAGTATTTT. Complete variable domain (other parts from reference TRBV30 and TRBJ2-3): SQTIHQWPATLVQPVGSPLSLECTVEGTSNPNLYWYRQAAGRGLQLLFYSVGIGQISSEVPQNLSASRPQDRQFILSSKKLLLSDSGFYLCALGAFGADTQYFGPGTRLTVL.

The genes are TRBV27 and TRBJ2-1, with D possibly matching TRBD2 (5 bases). Trimming pared 8 bases from V and 9 bases from J, leaving 14 bases between. Germline CDR1 MNHEY, CDR2 SMNVEV (reference sequence). CDR3 length equals 12 residues. This chain's CDR3 is CASSTLALEQFF. CDR3 DNA: TGTGCCAGCTCAACTCTAGCACTTGAGCAGTTCTTC.

This chain links TRBV7-2 with TRBJ2-5; no definite D call. CDR3 size: 15 residues. Trimming cost V 2 bases and J 1 base, with 11 bases left between them. Germline lookup yields CDR1 SGHTA and CDR2 FQGNSA. This CDR3 is CASSLLGPPQETQYF. CDR3 nucleotide sequence: TGTGCCAGCAGCTTACTTGGGCCCCCCCAAGAGACCCAGTACTTC.

This clonotype was picked up many times. The CDR3 region has the DNA TGCAGCGTTGATTTAACCAGGGGTGCAGATACGCAGTATTTT. Its translation is CSVDLTRGADTQYF. This chain connects TRBV29-1 to TRBJ2-3; perhaps TRBD1 as D (6 bases). Germline lookup yields CDR1 SQVTM and CDR2 ANQGSEA. V dropped 3 bases and J dropped 4 bases, with 14 bases sitting between them. The CDR3 is made up of 14 amino acids.

V gene TRBV5-1 combines with J gene TRBJ2-1; possibly TRBD2 for D (7 bases). Trimming took 4 bases from V and 1 from J, leaving 15 bases between them. The CDR3 has 16 residues. CDR1 is SGHRS and CDR2 is YFSETQ in the germline V gene. CDR3 sequence (DNA): TGCGCCAGCAGCCCGGAGGGGGGGAGGTCCTACAATGAGCAGTTCTTC. Protein product: CASSPEGGRSYNEQFF.

Ten or more counts support this clonotype. The gene calls are TRBV30 and TRBJ1-5; TRBD1 matches at 7 bases. Trimming took 0 bases from V and 1 from J; bases not matched to a gene: 0. Per the germline V gene, CDR1 is GTSNPN and CDR2 is SVGIG (reference sequence). The CDR3 has 14 amino acids. This chain's CDR3 is CAWSVGGSNQPQHF. The CDR3 bases are TGTGCCTGGAGTGTAGGGGGCAGCAATCAGCCCCAGCATTTT.

This clonotype has at least ten counts. The V call is TRBV7-2, the J call TRBJ2-5, with D unclear. Germline CDR1 and CDR2: SGHTA and FQGNSA. The CDR3 sequence is 14 residues long. The V end was cut by 4 bases, the J end by 2 bases, with 11 bases between. This CDR3 reads CASSSWAGQETQYF. Written as DNA, the CDR3 is TGTGCCAGCAGCTCGTGGGCAGGTCAAGAGACCCAGTACTTC.

The table lists this clonotype with a few counts. V usage is TRBV27 and J usage is TRBJ1-1, with a weak D call TRBD1 (6 bases). With 0 bases removed from V and 4 bases from J, the gap between germline ends came to 21 bases. This CDR3 has 18 residues. Germline CDR1 reads MNHEY; CDR2 reads SMNVEV (reference sequence). Here the CDR3 DNA reads TGTGCCAGCAGTTTATCTGGGGGGCGATGGAAGAAGGGCACTGAAGCTTTCTTT. It is translated as CASSLSGGRWKKGTEAFF.

The chain joins TRBV29-1 to TRBJ2-6; D is possibly TRBD1 or TRBD2 (6 bases each). Germline-derived CDR1 and CDR2 are SQVTM and ANQGSEA. Trimming pared 2 bases from V and 0 bases from J, leaving 11 bases between. The CDR3 is 16 amino acids. The CDR3 reads CSVERPGASGANVLTF. For the CDR3, the DNA is TGCAGCGTTGAACGCCCGGGGGCCTCTGGGGCCAACGTCCTGACTTTC.

This clonotype was observed many times. J is TRBJ2-4 and V is TRBV7-2; D is possibly TRBD2 (9 bases). CDR3 size: 15 residues. Looked up from germline, CDR1 is SGHTA and CDR2 is FQGNSA. The V gene lost 5 bases and the J gene lost 8 bases, with 19 bases spanning the gap. CDR3 nucleotides: TGTGCCAGCAGCCCAGGGGGCGGGGGGGCAGACATTCAGTACTTC. Its protein product is CASSPGGGGADIQYF.

This CDR3 is CASRLTGLRSGTEAFF. In nucleotides, the CDR3 is TGTGCCAGCAGACTGACAGGCTTAAGAAGTGGTACTGAAGCTTTCTTT. The chain is built from TRBV6-5 and TRBJ1-1; D is possibly TRBD1 (6 bases). Trimming removed 6 bases at V and 5 bases at J, with 22 bases between. Germline CDR1 reads MNHEY; CDR2 reads SVGAGI. This CDR3 is 16 amino acids long.

This clonotype was seen at least ten times. The chain recombines TRBV29-1 with TRBJ2-2, with unresolved D. Per the germline V gene, CDR1 is SQVTM and CDR2 is ANQGSEA. CDR3 length: 11 residues. V was cut by 7 bases and J by 6 bases, with 9 bases left in between. The CDR3, as DNA: TGCAGCGCCTTATCCGCCGGGGAGCTGTTTTTT. Amino acid sequence: CSALSAGELFF.

Many counts were recorded for this clonotype. The chain joins TRBV4-2 to TRBJ1-2; 8 nucleotides align to TRBD1. CDR1 and CDR2 (germline): LGHNA, YNFKEQ. V was clipped by 2 bases and J by 6 bases; unmatched bases: 5. The CDR3 runs to 14 residues. The CDR3 reads CASSQPDREDGYTF. The CDR3 nucleotides read TGTGCCAGCAGCCAACCGGACAGGGAAGATGGCTACACCTTC.

In this sample, this clonotype turned up a few times. The gene calls are TRBV7-9 and TRBJ2-1; D is possibly TRBD1 (6 bases). CDR1 and CDR2 (germline): SEHNR, FQNEAQ (reference sequence). The CDR3 loop spans 16 amino acids. V lost 5 bases to trimming and J lost 0 bases, with 14 bases between them. The CDR3 region has the DNA TGTGCCAGCAGCCCGAAGACAGGAGACTCCTACAATGAGCAGTTCTTC. It yields the protein CASSPKTGDSYNEQFF.